The clone carrying this TCR beta chain occurred a few times. Per the germline V gene, CDR1 is SGHTS and CDR2 is YDEGEE. V gave up 5 bases and J gave up 4 bases, with 7 bases separating them. The length of the CDR3 is 11 residues. Diagnoses were established using clinical symptoms, serum thyroxine and TRAb, thyroid ultrasound and orbital computed tomography. The source of the PBMCs was approximately 10 ml of fresh peripheral blood. The CDR3 regions of TCR beta were amplified from RNA transcripts. The TCR CDR3 was amplified in a first-round RT-PCR using the HTBI primer set. TCRdb used MiXCR to reprocess the multiplex PCR reads, holding one entry per CDR3 protein. The table includes around 480,000 distinct CDR3 sequences, 13% to 15% detected once. This sample was taken from a study of T cells in Graves' hyperthyroidism and ophthalmopathy. Overall study: At the time of initial diagnosis and before any treatment, peripheral blood was collected.

The source of this sequence is a woman under 30 with Graves' hyperthyroidism. This chain uses TRBV5-8 with TRBJ2-7; D uncertain. Sequenced sample: blood. The CDR3 protein is CASRTRYEQYV. The CDR3 DNA follows: TGTGCCAGCAGGACGAGGTACGAGCAGTACGTC.